Presented here are 28 T cell receptor beta chains from one specimen sequenced in a study of blood T cell repertoires in COVID-19. Profiling relied on immunoSEQ multiplex PCR, and the TCRdb table lists in-frame clones only, not all of them. The sample consists of roughly 320,000 clones, 65% to 90% of them appearing once. The sequenced material came from PBMCs or T cells enriched from blood (not recorded which). All receptors come from a man under 40 who had recovered from COVID-19.

This clone appeared a single time. The chain has TRBV7-9 and TRBJ1-1; 7 bases match TRBD1. The length of the CDR3 is 14 residues. With V trimmed by 5 bases and J by 5 bases, 8 bases remained unmatched. Germline loops: CDR1 SEHNR, CDR2 FQNEAQ (reference sequence). CDR3 coding DNA: TGTGCCAGCAGCCCACTACAGGGGAATACTGAAGCTTTCTTT. Its protein product is CASSPLQGNTEAFF.

The chain joins TRBV29-1 to TRBJ1-2; tentatively, D is TRBD1 (5 bases). This CDR3 spans 14 amino acids. CDR1 and CDR2 from the germline V gene are SQVTM and ANQGSEA. V was clipped by 3 bases and J by 1 base, with 12 bases between them. CDR3 region: CSVDLRAYNYGYTF. DNA of the CDR3: TGCAGCGTTGATCTCAGGGCGTATAACTATGGCTACACCTTC.

The chain links TRBV11-2 to TRBJ2-7; 7 bases agree with TRBD2. CDR1 is SGHAT, CDR2 FQNNGV, per germline. With 3 bases clipped from V and 0 bases from J, the junction kept 8 bases outside the gene matches. This CDR3 spans 16 amino acids. The CDR3 sequence: CASSFLAAQSSYEQYF. In DNA, the CDR3 is TGTGCCAGCAGCTTCCTAGCGGCCCAATCCTCCTACGAGCAGTACTTC.

The V call is TRBV10-1, the J call TRBJ2-5; a weak D match, TRBD2 (6 bases). Deletions cut 2 bases from V and 3 bases from J, with 13 bases between. Looked up from germline, CDR1 is WNHNN and CDR2 is SYGVQD (reference sequence). This CDR3 has 15 residues. The chain's CDR3 is CASSETGAGKETQYF. CDR3 nucleotides: TGCGCCAGCAGTGAGACCGGGGCGGGGAAAGAGACCCAGTACTTC.

The chain uses TRBV5-1 and TRBJ1-1; the D is unclear. The CDR3 consists of 14 residues. V was shortened by 1 base and J by 2 bases, with 9 bases between the two germline ends. CDR1 and CDR2 (germline): SGHRS, YFSETQ. For the CDR3, the DNA is TGCGCCAGCAGCTTGCAGGCGTTAAACACTGAAGCTTTCTTT. Encoded protein: CASSLQALNTEAFF.

The V and J genes are TRBV6-5 and TRBJ2-7; 8 positions agree with TRBD2. The CDR3 length is 15 residues. Per the germline V gene, CDR1 is MNHEY and CDR2 is SVGAGI. Losses at the gene ends were 2 bases for V and 2 bases for J; bases not matched to a gene: 5. The DNA for the CDR3 is TGTGCCAGCAGTTACGTCGCGGGAGGCCCCTACGAGCAGTACTTC. It specifies CASSYVAGGPYEQYF.

This clone has just one count. The J gene is TRBJ1-1, the V gene TRBV15; D is unresolved. This CDR3 comprises 14 residues. The germline V gene has CDR1 LNHNV and CDR2 YYDKDF (reference sequence). The ends were cut back, 0 bases at V and 3 bases at J, with 8 bases in the middle. CDR3 residues: CATSRDDSDTEAFF. CDR3 coding DNA: TGTGCCACCAGCAGAGATGATAGCGACACTGAAGCTTTCTTT.

The chain has TRBV19 and TRBJ1-1; D not resolved. The CDR3 consists of 13 residues. V lost 7 bases and J 3 bases, leaving 12 bases between the germline ends. Germline values: CDR1 LNHDA, CDR2 SQIVND (reference sequence). The DNA of the CDR3 is TGTGCCAGTAACCCGGCGGGGTACACTGAAGCTTTCTTT. As protein: CASNPAGYTEAFF.

This clone was seen only a few times. J is TRBJ1-2 and V is TRBV11-3, with a possible D match to TRBD1 (6 bases). V lost 4 bases and J lost 5, with 14 bases in between. CDR3 length: 14 residues. The germline V gene has CDR1 SGHNT and CDR2 YENEEA. CDR3 region: CASSYPGHSYGYTF. CDR3 coding DNA: TGTGCCAGCAGCTATCCGGGACACTCGTATGGCTACACCTTC.

The V call is TRBV27, the J call TRBJ1-3; the D gene is possibly TRBD1 (6 bases). V was clipped by 8 bases and J by 0 bases, with 14 bases between them. The CDR3 covers 15 residues. Germline V gene lookup returns CDR1 MNHEY and CDR2 SMNVEV (reference sequence). DNA of the CDR3: TGTGCCAGCCGTCCGGGACACTTCTCTGGAAACACCATATATTTT. This gives the protein CASRPGHFSGNTIYF.

The J gene is TRBJ2-1, the V gene TRBV19, with a weak D call TRBD1 (5 bases). The CDR3 is 15 residues long. Trimming removed 3 bases from V and 0 bases from J, with 9 bases in between. Germline V gene lookup returns CDR1 LNHDA and CDR2 SQIVND (reference sequence). In nucleotides, the CDR3 is TGTGCCAGTAGTATGTCTAGGGGCTCCTACAATGAGCAGTTCTTC. This encodes CASSMSRGSYNEQFF.

This chain connects TRBV6-2 or TRBV6-3 to TRBJ1-2; D gene ambiguous. The V end lost 2 bases, the J end lost 2 bases, and 3 bases lay between the germline ends. CDR1 MNHEY and CDR2 SVGEGT come from the germline V gene. This CDR3 contains 12 residues. DNA for the CDR3: TGTGCCAGCAGTTACCAAAACTATGGCTACACCTTC. Residues: CASSYQNYGYTF.

This CDR3 reads CASSPFVDTQYF. As DNA, the CDR3 is TGTGCCAGCAGCCCCTTCGTAGATACGCAGTATTTT. This sequence joins TRBV7-2 and TRBJ2-3; no clear D. The CDR3 extends over 12 amino acids. Germline CDR1 reads SGHTA; CDR2 reads FQGNSA. Trimming left V 5 bases short and J 5 bases short, with 8 bases between.

The rearrangement links TRBV12-3 or TRBV12-4 to TRBJ1-3; the D gene is possibly TRBD1 (5 bases). Trimming took off 3 bases at V and 9 bases at J, with 12 bases between the two ends. CDR3 length equals 13 residues. CDR3 region: CASSLGGGGTIYF. Here the CDR3 DNA reads TGTGCCAGCAGTTTGGGGGGTGGAGGCACCATATATTTT.

Turning to this clone: Other DNA sequences within the sample encode an identical CDR3. The gene calls are TRBV6-5 and TRBJ2-5; the D gene is possibly TRBD1 (6 bases). The CDR3 has 12 amino acids. Trimming took off 2 bases at V and 5 bases at J, with 6 bases between the two ends. Germline-derived CDR1 and CDR2 are MNHEY and SVGAGI. DNA of the CDR3: TGTGCCAGCAGTTACAGGGGGGAGACCCAGTACTTC. Amino acids: CASSYRGETQYF.

This rearrangement joins TRBV18 to TRBJ1-5; weak D call: TRBD1 (5 bases). The V gene lost 1 base and the J gene lost 3 bases, with 7 bases spanning the gap. The germline V gene has CDR1 KGHSH and CDR2 LQKENI. The CDR3 length is 14 residues. The chain's CDR3 is CASSPQGNNQPQHF. Here the CDR3 DNA reads TGTGCCAGCTCACCACAGGGGAACAATCAGCCCCAGCATTTT.

The V and J genes are TRBV5-1 and TRBJ1-4; 7 bases are shared with TRBD1. CDR3 length: 16 amino acids. In germline, CDR1 is SGHRS, CDR2 YFSETQ. With 3 bases clipped from V and 0 bases from J, the junction kept 5 bases outside the gene matches. The CDR3 bases are TGCGCCAGCAGCTGGACAGGCAGTGCAACTAATGAAAAACTGTTTTTT. Amino acids: CASSWTGSATNEKLFF.

The V call is TRBV9, the J call TRBJ2-5; D gene unclear. CDR1 and CDR2 from the germline V gene are SGDLS and YYNGEE. Deletions cut 0 bases from V and 1 base from J, with 7 bases between. The CDR3 spans 14 residues. In DNA form, the CDR3 reads TGTGCCAGCAGCGTAGTTCCAGGCCAAGAGACCCAGTACTTC. Its protein is CASSVVPGQETQYF.

V and J are TRBV5-1 and TRBJ1-2; possible D gene TRBD1, 6 bases. V lost 2 bases to trimming and J lost 8 bases, with 13 bases between them. Germline V gene sequence: CDR1 SGHRS, CDR2 YFSETQ. This CDR3 is 13 amino acids long. The chain's CDR3 is CASSFEGGSGYTF. CDR3 DNA sequence: TGCGCCAGCAGCTTTGAAGGGGGATCCGGCTACACCTTC.

The rearrangement links TRBV14 to TRBJ1-6, with D tentatively TRBD1 (6 bases). Germline CDR1 is SGHDN and CDR2 is FVKESK. The V and J ends lost 6 bases and 4 bases respectively, with 13 bases between them. The CDR3 loop spans 15 amino acids. The CDR3 here is CASSRQVAYNSPLHF. The DNA for the CDR3 is TGTGCCAGCAGTCGACAGGTCGCATATAATTCACCCCTCCACTTT.

The chain carries TRBV5-1 and TRBJ2-2, with 7 bases identical to TRBD2. Germline CDR1 is SGHRS and CDR2 is YFSETQ. Trimming at V came to 0 bases and at J to 8 bases, leaving 10 bases not matched to a gene. This CDR3 contains 16 residues. The DNA for the CDR3 is TGCGCCAGCAGCTTGGCTGGGGCAGGGACTACTGGGGAGCTGTTTTTT. Translation gives CASSLAGAGTTGELFF.

The chain combines TRBV24-1 with TRBJ1-5; 8 bases fit TRBD1. Trimming cost V 9 bases and J 3 bases; bases outside gene matches: 6. The germline V gene encodes CDR1 KGHDR and CDR2 SFDVKD. CDR3 length: 14 residues. The CDR3 is CATSKQGVNQPQHF. CDR3 coding DNA: TGTGCCACCTCAAAACAGGGGGTCAATCAGCCCCAGCATTTT.

This chain's CDR3 is CASSQGFLEGMGAFF. For the CDR3, the DNA is TGTGCCAGCAGCCAAGGGTTCTTGGAGGGGATGGGGGCTTTCTTT. This chain connects TRBV3-1 (or the pseudogene TRBV3-2) to TRBJ1-1, with D possibly being TRBD1 (5 bases). Germline values: CDR1 LGHDT, CDR2 YNNKEL (reference sequence). CDR3 length equals 15 residues. Between the trimmed V and J ends, which lost 1 base and 11 bases, there was a span of 20 bases.

The V and J genes are TRBV5-1 and TRBJ1-4; 7 bases fit TRBD1. Germline V gene data show CDR1 as SGHRS and CDR2 as YFSETQ. The CDR3 length is 17 residues. Trimming removed 3 bases from V and 2 bases from J; junction bases left unmatched: 10. The CDR3 nucleotides are TGCGCCAGCAGCTGGGACAGCACCTTGAGGACTAATGAAAAACTGTTTTTT. Its translation is CASSWDSTLRTNEKLFF.

The chain has TRBV27 and TRBJ1-6; D is perhaps TRBD1 (6 bases). The CDR3 runs 16 residues. V gave up 3 bases and J gave up 4 bases, with 13 bases separating them. In germline, CDR1 is MNHEY, CDR2 SMNVEV (reference sequence). CDR3 sequence: CASSFGQIAYNSPLHF. CDR3 nucleotide sequence: TGTGCCAGCAGTTTCGGACAGATTGCGTATAATTCACCCCTCCACTTT.

The chain is built from TRBV4-2 and TRBJ2-5, with 12 bases fitting TRBD2. CDR3 size: 20 residues. Germline assignment: CDR1 LGHNA and CDR2 YNFKEQ. With 0 bases clipped from V and 5 bases from J, the junction kept 16 bases outside the gene matches. The CDR3: CASSQEMENPTSGSGETQYF. The CDR3 DNA reads as TGTGCCAGCAGCCAAGAGATGGAGAATCCGACTAGCGGGAGCGGGGAGACCCAGTACTTC.

The chain combines TRBV4-1 with TRBJ2-5, with 10 bases lining up with TRBD1. CDR1 is MGHRA and CDR2 is YSYEKL in the germline V gene. CDR3 length: 16 residues. Trimming took 4 bases from V and 6 from J; bases not matched to a gene: 11. CDR3 residues: CASSPGWGQGRQTQYF. The DNA of the CDR3 is TGCGCCAGCAGCCCAGGCTGGGGACAGGGGCGGCAGACCCAGTACTTC.

The DNA of the CDR3 is TGTGCCAGCACCCTAGGGGGGGTTTATGAAAAACTGTTTTTT. Amino acids: CASTLGGVYEKLFF. This sequence joins TRBV7-8 and TRBJ1-4, with a weak D call TRBD1 (6 bases). V was clipped by 7 bases and J by 6 bases, with 15 bases between them. Germline assignment: CDR1 SGHVS and CDR2 FQNEAQ. The CDR3 spans 14 residues.